This is a list of T cell receptor beta chains from one sample in a study of T cell responses to AZD1222 COVID-19 vaccine. Clones were sequenced by immunoSEQ multiplex PCR, and TCRdb holds only the in-frame ones, with some missing. The sample lists some 180,000 clones, approximately 95% occurring once. The material sequenced was peripheral blood, taken 28 days after the second dose of the MenACWY control vaccine. These receptors all stem from an adult who received the MenACWY meningococcal vaccine as a control. Both conserved end residues are part of each CDR3. The order of the fields is V gene, D gene, J gene, clone size, CDR3 protein, CDR3 DNA. A D gene is named only where the DNA matches it firmly. Rows give clone size only sometimes, using once, few, many, or a class for an expanded clone.

v_gene: TRBV6-1
d_gene: TRBD1
j_gene: TRBJ1-2
abundance: -
CDR3aa: CASSEALDRGNYGYTF
CDR3nt: TGTGCCAGCAGTGAAGCCTTGGACAGGGGGAACTATGGCTACACCTTC

v_gene: TRBV7-6
d_gene: TRBD1
j_gene: TRBJ2-4
abundance: -
CDR3aa: CASSLASPDRDVPKNIQYF
CDR3nt: TGTGCCAGCAGCTTAGCAAGTCCGGACAGGGATGTCCCCAAAAACATTCAGTACTTC

v_gene: TRBV18
d_gene: -
j_gene: TRBJ1-2
abundance: -
CDR3aa: CASSPAGYGYTF
CDR3nt: TGTGCCAGCTCACCCGCGGGTTATGGCTACACCTTC

v_gene: TRBV6-4
d_gene: -
j_gene: TRBJ1-4
abundance: -
CDR3aa: CASSEGRLRDGEKLFF
CDR3nt: TGTGCCAGCAGTGAAGGGCGCCTCCGGGACGGTGAAAAACTGTTTTTT

v_gene: TRBV12-3/TRBV12-4
d_gene: -
j_gene: TRBJ1-2
abundance: -
CDR3aa: CASSFSEGGYTF
CDR3nt: TGTGCCAGCAGTTTCTCAGAAGGCGGCTACACCTTC

v_gene: TRBV3-1/TRBV3-2
d_gene: -
j_gene: TRBJ1-2
abundance: once
CDR3aa: CASSLALNYGYTF
CDR3nt: TGTGCCAGCAGCCTGGCCCTAAACTATGGCTACACCTTC

v_gene: TRBV2
d_gene: TRBD1
j_gene: TRBJ1-2
abundance: -
CDR3aa: CASRQGGYGYTF
CDR3nt: TGTGCCAGCCGACAGGGCGGATATGGCTACACCTTC

v_gene: TRBV14
d_gene: -
j_gene: TRBJ2-2
abundance: once
CDR3aa: CASSPSHSRAGELFF
CDR3nt: TGTGCCAGCAGCCCCTCCCACTCCAGAGCCGGGGAGCTGTTTTTT

v_gene: TRBV7-8
d_gene: -
j_gene: TRBJ1-5
abundance: -
CDR3aa: CASSSDISLIGGNQPQHF
CDR3nt: TGTGCCAGCAGCTCCGATATCTCCTTGATAGGTGGCAATCAGCCCCAGCATTTT

v_gene: TRBV15
d_gene: TRBD2
j_gene: TRBJ2-3
abundance: -
CDR3aa: CATSRHGRVSTDTQYF
CDR3nt: TGTGCCACCAGCAGACATGGGAGGGTGAGCACAGATACGCAGTATTTT

v_gene: TRBV7-8
d_gene: -
j_gene: TRBJ1-5
abundance: -
CDR3aa: CASSLEWAQIRSQPQHF
CDR3nt: TGTGCCAGCAGCTTAGAGTGGGCCCAAATAAGAAGTCAGCCCCAGCATTTT

v_gene: TRBV18
d_gene: -
j_gene: TRBJ1-4
abundance: -
CDR3aa: CASSPDRTNEKLFF
CDR3nt: TGTGCCAGCTCACCCGACCGAACTAATGAAAAACTGTTTTTT

v_gene: TRBV18
d_gene: TRBD1
j_gene: TRBJ2-1
abundance: -
CDR3aa: CASSPRPWTGANEQFF
CDR3nt: TGTGCCAGCTCTCCTAGACCCTGGACAGGGGCAAATGAGCAGTTCTTC

v_gene: TRBV6-5
d_gene: -
j_gene: TRBJ2-1
abundance: once
CDR3aa: CASSYGRKFNEQFF
CDR3nt: TGTGCCAGCAGTTACGGCAGAAAATTCAATGAGCAGTTCTTC

v_gene: TRBV6-2/TRBV6-3
d_gene: TRBD1
j_gene: TRBJ2-1
abundance: -
CDR3aa: CASSVLKGTVYNEQFF
CDR3nt: TGTGCCAGCAGTGTCTTAAAGGGGACAGTCTACAATGAGCAGTTCTTC

v_gene: TRBV7-2
d_gene: TRBD1
j_gene: TRBJ1-2
abundance: -
CDR3aa: CASSMDRGRDGYTF
CDR3nt: TGTGCCAGCAGCATGGACAGGGGTCGGGATGGCTACACCTTC

v_gene: TRBV4-2
d_gene: -
j_gene: TRBJ2-1
abundance: -
CDR3aa: CASSQGDRNNEQFF
CDR3nt: TGTGCCAGCAGCCAAGGCGACAGGAACAATGAGCAGTTCTTC

v_gene: TRBV21-1
d_gene: -
j_gene: TRBJ2-5
abundance: -
CDR3aa: CASSKTGLMETQYF
CDR3nt: TGTGCCAGCAGCAAAACAGGGTTGATGGAGACCCAGTACTTC

v_gene: TRBV5-5
d_gene: -
j_gene: TRBJ2-2
abundance: -
CDR3aa: CASSLRGEGELFF
CDR3nt: TGTGCCAGCAGCTTGAGGGGAGAAGGGGAGCTGTTTTTT

v_gene: TRBV7-9
d_gene: TRBD1
j_gene: TRBJ1-1
abundance: -
CDR3aa: CASAPGTGGFVAFF
CDR3nt: TGTGCCAGCGCACCCGGGACAGGGGGCTTTGTAGCTTTCTTT

v_gene: TRBV18
d_gene: TRBD1
j_gene: TRBJ1-3
abundance: -
CDR3aa: CASSQGQVSSGNTIYF
CDR3nt: TGTGCCAGCTCACAGGGACAGGTGAGCTCTGGAAACACCATATATTTT

v_gene: TRBV4-2
d_gene: TRBD2
j_gene: TRBJ2-1
abundance: -
CDR3aa: CASSQDWAGGRIEQFF
CDR3nt: TGTGCCAGCAGCCAAGATTGGGCGGGGGGGCGGATTGAGCAGTTCTTC

v_gene: TRBV19
d_gene: -
j_gene: TRBJ1-6
abundance: -
CDR3aa: CASSFRRQRDSPLHF
CDR3nt: TGTGCCAGTAGTTTTCGGAGACAACGAGATTCACCCCTCCACTTT

v_gene: TRBV9
d_gene: -
j_gene: TRBJ2-2
abundance: once
CDR3aa: CASSIRYEATGELFF
CDR3nt: TGTGCCAGCAGCATCCGCTACGAAGCCACCGGGGAGCTGTTTTTT

v_gene: TRBV5-6
d_gene: -
j_gene: TRBJ1-6
abundance: -
CDR3aa: CASSEDSYNSPLHF
CDR3nt: TGTGCCAGCAGCGAGGACAGCTATAATTCACCCCTCCACTTT

v_gene: TRBV28
d_gene: -
j_gene: TRBJ2-7
abundance: -
CDR3aa: CASSRTPAYEQYF
CDR3nt: TGTGCCAGCAGCCGAACCCCCGCCTACGAGCAGTACTTC

v_gene: TRBV9
d_gene: -
j_gene: TRBJ1-2
abundance: -
CDR3aa: CASSVDDYGYTF
CDR3nt: TGTGCCAGCAGCGTAGATGACTATGGCTACACCTTC

v_gene: TRBV10-3
d_gene: -
j_gene: TRBJ1-1
abundance: -
CDR3aa: CAISPQGWGSIEAFF
CDR3nt: TGTGCCATCAGTCCCCAGGGGTGGGGAAGTATTGAAGCTTTCTTT

v_gene: TRBV5-4
d_gene: TRBD1
j_gene: TRBJ1-2
abundance: -
CDR3aa: CASRWTGSNYGYTF
CDR3nt: TGTGCCAGTAGGTGGACAGGGAGTAACTATGGCTACACCTTC

v_gene: TRBV29-1
d_gene: -
j_gene: TRBJ1-2
abundance: -
CDR3aa: CSVDSGGNYGYTF
CDR3nt: TGCAGCGTTGATTCCGGGGGGAACTATGGCTACACCTTC

v_gene: TRBV5-6
d_gene: TRBD1
j_gene: TRBJ1-4
abundance: -
CDR3aa: CASSVGQPNEKLFF
CDR3nt: TGTGCCAGCAGCGTGGGACAGCCTAATGAAAAACTGTTTTTT

v_gene: TRBV7-2
d_gene: TRBD2
j_gene: TRBJ2-2
abundance: -
CDR3aa: CASSLKSGGAGELFF
CDR3nt: TGTGCCAGCAGCTTAAAGTCGGGGGGGGCCGGGGAGCTGTTTTTT

v_gene: TRBV6-1
d_gene: -
j_gene: TRBJ2-3
abundance: -
CDR3aa: CASSESGGYTDTQYF
CDR3nt: TGTGCCAGCAGTGAATCCGGCGGATACACAGATACGCAGTATTTT

v_gene: TRBV28
d_gene: -
j_gene: TRBJ1-2
abundance: -
CDR3aa: CASIRSLGNYGYTF
CDR3nt: TGTGCCAGCATCCGGAGCTTAGGAAACTATGGCTACACCTTC

v_gene: TRBV2
d_gene: -
j_gene: TRBJ2-7
abundance: -
CDR3aa: CASSELYEQYF
CDR3nt: TGTGCCAGCAGTGAATTGTACGAGCAGTACTTC

v_gene: TRBV6-4
d_gene: -
j_gene: TRBJ1-6
abundance: -
CDR3aa: CASSDSSSPLHF
CDR3nt: TGTGCCAGCAGTGACTCGAGCTCACCCCTCCACTTT

v_gene: TRBV5-4
d_gene: -
j_gene: TRBJ2-2
abundance: -
CDR3aa: CASSLAVGNTGELFF
CDR3nt: TGTGCCAGCAGCTTGGCGGTAGGGAACACCGGGGAGCTGTTTTTT

v_gene: TRBV28
d_gene: TRBD1
j_gene: TRBJ1-2
abundance: once
CDR3aa: CASSYIGTDGYTF
CDR3nt: TGTGCCAGCAGTTATATCGGGACAGATGGCTACACCTTC

v_gene: TRBV19
d_gene: TRBD2
j_gene: TRBJ2-1
abundance: -
CDR3aa: CASSTLTSGERQFF
CDR3nt: TGTGCCAGTAGTACCCTGACTAGCGGGGAGAGGCAGTTCTTC

v_gene: TRBV7-2
d_gene: TRBD1
j_gene: TRBJ1-5
abundance: -
CDR3aa: CASSLDRPEPQHF
CDR3nt: TGTGCCAGCAGCTTGGACAGGCCAGAGCCCCAGCATTTT

v_gene: TRBV5-1
d_gene: TRBD1
j_gene: TRBJ1-1
abundance: -
CDR3aa: CASSRVDRGNTEAFF
CDR3nt: TGCGCCAGCAGCAGGGTCGACAGGGGGAACACTGAAGCTTTCTTT

v_gene: TRBV30
d_gene: -
j_gene: TRBJ1-1
abundance: -
CDR3aa: CAWTTRTANTEAFF
CDR3nt: TGTGCCTGGACGACCCGGACAGCGAACACTGAAGCTTTCTTT

v_gene: TRBV14
d_gene: -
j_gene: TRBJ1-4
abundance: once
CDR3aa: CASSPSRGYRGEKLFF
CDR3nt: TGTGCCAGCAGCCCCAGCCGGGGTTATAGAGGAGAAAAACTGTTTTTT

v_gene: TRBV28
d_gene: -
j_gene: TRBJ1-5
abundance: -
CDR3aa: CASSPIRDDQPQHF
CDR3nt: TGTGCCAGCAGCCCCATTCGGGACGACCAGCCCCAGCATTTT

v_gene: TRBV28
d_gene: -
j_gene: TRBJ1-2
abundance: -
CDR3aa: CASRFSGGANYGYTF
CDR3nt: TGTGCCAGCAGATTCTCGGGGGGCGCTAACTATGGCTACACCTTC

v_gene: TRBV19
d_gene: -
j_gene: TRBJ2-3
abundance: -
CDR3aa: CASSIQDSTDTQYF
CDR3nt: TGTGCCAGTAGTATTCAGGACAGCACAGATACGCAGTATTTT

v_gene: TRBV6-5
d_gene: -
j_gene: TRBJ1-6
abundance: -
CDR3aa: CASKDVSSYNSPLHF
CDR3nt: TGTGCCAGCAAGGACGTCAGCTCCTATAATTCACCCCTCCACTTT

v_gene: TRBV25-1
d_gene: -
j_gene: TRBJ1-5
abundance: -
CDR3aa: CASSERGMTNQPQHF
CDR3nt: TGTGCCAGCAGTGAGAGGGGTATGACCAATCAGCCCCAGCATTTT

v_gene: TRBV6-4
d_gene: -
j_gene: TRBJ1-2
abundance: -
CDR3aa: CASSDSRGGGGYTF
CDR3nt: TGTGCCAGCAGTGACTCGCGGGGGGGCGGTGGCTACACCTTC

v_gene: TRBV19
d_gene: -
j_gene: TRBJ1-3
abundance: -
CDR3aa: CASNSGNTIYF
CDR3nt: TGTGCCAGTAACTCTGGAAACACCATATATTTT

v_gene: TRBV6-5
d_gene: -
j_gene: TRBJ1-2
abundance: -
CDR3aa: CASRGGSGNYGYTF
CDR3nt: TGTGCCAGCAGAGGAGGGTCGGGTAACTATGGCTACACCTTC

v_gene: TRBV5-4
d_gene: -
j_gene: TRBJ1-1
abundance: -
CDR3aa: CASKPPGGLGTEAFF
CDR3nt: TGTGCCAGCAAACCGCCTGGGGGGCTGGGCACTGAAGCTTTCTTT

v_gene: TRBV5-6
d_gene: -
j_gene: TRBJ2-2
abundance: -
CDR3aa: CASSLGPTWTGELFF
CDR3nt: TGTGCCAGCAGCTTGGGGCCAACGTGGACCGGGGAGCTGTTTTTT

v_gene: TRBV6-6
d_gene: TRBD1
j_gene: TRBJ1-1
abundance: -
CDR3aa: CASSSPGQGATEAFF
CDR3nt: TGTGCCAGCAGTTCCCCCGGACAGGGTGCCACTGAAGCTTTCTTT

v_gene: TRBV2
d_gene: -
j_gene: TRBJ2-5
abundance: -
CDR3aa: CASSLLETQYF
CDR3nt: TGTGCCAGCAGTCTACTGGAGACCCAGTACTTC

v_gene: TRBV6-6
d_gene: TRBD1
j_gene: TRBJ2-7
abundance: -
CDR3aa: CASSDGDRPYEQYF
CDR3nt: TGTGCCAGCAGTGATGGGGACAGACCGTACGAGCAGTACTTC

v_gene: TRBV3-1/TRBV3-2
d_gene: TRBD2
j_gene: TRBJ2-2
abundance: -
CDR3aa: CASSQNPSGGGGELFF
CDR3nt: TGTGCCAGCAGCCAAAATCCTAGCGGGGGCGGCGGGGAGCTGTTTTTT

v_gene: TRBV29-1
d_gene: -
j_gene: TRBJ2-5
abundance: -
CDR3aa: CSVEGVSFQETQYF
CDR3nt: TGCAGCGTTGAAGGGGTCAGCTTTCAAGAGACCCAGTACTTC

v_gene: TRBV19
d_gene: TRBD1
j_gene: TRBJ1-5
abundance: -
CDR3aa: CASSPGQGLRQPQHF
CDR3nt: TGTGCCAGCAGCCCGGGACAGGGGTTGCGGCAGCCCCAGCATTTT